This TCR beta chain was obtained from a study of regulatory T cells in long-lasting Graves disease. The length of the CDR3 is 16 residues. Germline values: CDR1 MNHEY, CDR2 SVGEGT. HTBI primers from iRepertoire and Arm-PCR of CDR3 regions yielded the TCR beta libraries. TCRdb reprocessed the multiplex PCR reads with MiXCR, giving one entry per CDR3 protein. This table holds about 540,000 distinct CDR3 sequences, approximately 13% found once. Concerning this clonotype itself: Possible read error: a much larger clone is one base away.

Documented time point: newly diagnosed GD, antithyroid drugs for less than 3 months. Extracted PBMC RNA gave rise to the TCR library. Graves' disease diagnosis used American Thyroid Association guidelines. The same data also went into a second study, on T cells in Graves' hyperthyroidism and ophthalmopathy. As that report states: Primed by the HTBI set, a first-round RT-PCR was run on the TCR CDR3.

The sequencing here drew on peripheral blood mononuclear cells (PBMCs), taken at new diagnosis, from a patient treated with antithyroid drugs. This TCR was sampled from a man younger than 40 with Graves disease. The chain uses TRBV6-2 or TRBV6-3 and TRBJ2-2, with 7 bases identical to TRBD2. The CDR3 protein is CVSSEPPGGETGELFF. As DNA, the CDR3 is TGTGTCAGCAGTGAACCTCCGGGAGGTGAAACCGGGGAGCTGTTTTTT.